This is a list of T cell receptor beta chains from one sample in a study of a mutant IDH1 vaccine in newly diagnosed glioma. Libraries were prepared by immunoSEQ multiplex PCR; TCRdb keeps only in-frame clonotypes and omits some of them. Here the sample spans tens of thousands of clones, roughly four fifths being singletons. Sequencing was performed on PBMCs, taken from a glioma patient treated with radiotherapy, temozolomide or both. The receptors shown here come from a woman aged 45 to 65 with glioma. CDR3s include the opening cysteine and the closing phenylalanine or tryptophan. A D gene is named only where the DNA matches it firmly. Clone size is given for some rows only: seen once, a few or many times, or a class if the clone is expanded.

NA	NA	TRBJ2-5	TRBV29-1	TGCAGCGTTGAATTAAGTGACCAAGAGACCCAGTACTTC	CSVELSDQETQYF
few	NA	TRBJ1-3	TRBV6-4	TGTGCCAGCAGTGACCAGGTGAGCTCTGGAAACACCATATATTTT	CASSDQVSSGNTIYF
NA	NA	TRBJ1-5	TRBV4-3	TGCGCCAGCAGCCAAGGACATGGAAGCAATCAGCCCCAGCATTTT	CASSQGHGSNQPQHF
NA	TRBD1	TRBJ1-1	TRBV18	TGTGCCAGCTCGGGCGGGACAGGGACTGAAGCTTTCTTT	CASSGGTGTEAFF
NA	NA	TRBJ1-1	TRBV4-1	TGCGCCAGCAGCCAAAACACTGAAGCTTTCTTT	CASSQNTEAFF
NA	NA	TRBJ1-1	TRBV19	TGTGCCAGTAAACCGGCAGGGTTGTACACTGAAGCTTTCTTT	CASKPAGLYTEAFF
NA	NA	TRBJ2-1	TRBV19	TGTGCCAGTAGTCCCAGCGGTTATGAGCAGTTCTTC	CASSPSGYEQFF
NA	TRBD1	TRBJ1-3	TRBV19	TGTGCCAGTAGTCGGGACAGGGCTGGAAACACCATATATTTT	CASSRDRAGNTIYF
NA	TRBD1	TRBJ1-3	TRBV6-5	TGTGCCAGCAGGCAGGGGGCGCATGGAAACACCATATATTTT	CASRQGAHGNTIYF
NA	NA	TRBJ1-1	TRBV5-1	TGCGCCAGCAGCGCGAGGGGGGGGATCGGCACTGAAGCTTTCTTT	CASSARGGIGTEAFF
few	NA	TRBJ1-5	TRBV6-5	TGTGCCAGCAGTAAAGGGCAGGGTGGGCATCAGCCCCAGCATTTT	CASSKGQGGHQPQHF
NA	TRBD1	TRBJ2-7	TRBV6-5	TGTGCCAGCAGCAGGACAGGGGACGAGCAGTACTTC	CASSRTGDEQYF
NA	NA	TRBJ1-5	TRBV27	TGTGCCAGCAGACAGGACTCGGGGAGAAGGGCCCAGCATTTT	CASRQDSGRRAQHF
NA	TRBD1	TRBJ2-1	TRBV5-8	TGTGCCAGCAGCCGGACAGGAGAAGAGTTCTTC	CASSRTGEEFF
NA	NA	TRBJ2-3	TRBV4-1	TGCGCCAGCAGCCAGGGTTTCAGCACAGATACGCAGTATTTT	CASSQGFSTDTQYF
NA	TRBD1	TRBJ1-5	TRBV9	TGTGCCAGCAGCGCGGGGGGACAGACCAATCAGCCCCAGCATTTT	CASSAGGQTNQPQHF
NA	NA	TRBJ2-7	TRBV2	TGTGCCAGCAGTGAAATCGGCGAGCAGTACTTC	CASSEIGEQYF
NA	TRBD1	TRBJ2-7	TRBV9	TGTGCCAGCAGCGAGACAGGGAACTTCGACTACGAGCAGTACTTC	CASSETGNFDYEQYF
NA	NA	TRBJ1-3	TRBV18	TGTGCCAGCTCACCTTTCACAGGGACCTCTGGAAACACCATATATTTT	CASSPFTGTSGNTIYF
NA	NA	TRBJ1-3	TRBV6-5	TGTGCCACTCAGAGGGACCTTCTATCTGGAAACACCATATATTTT	CATQRDLLSGNTIYF
NA	TRBD2	TRBJ2-3	TRBV2	TGTGCCAGCCGGACTAGCGGTCGCACAGATACGCAGTATTTT	CASRTSGRTDTQYF
NA	NA	TRBJ2-7	TRBV6-1	TGTGCCAGCAGTGGATCCGGGACGGCCTCCTACGAGCAGTACTTC	CASSGSGTASYEQYF
NA	TRBD2	TRBJ2-3	TRBV5-6	TGTGCCAGCAGCCACACTAGCGGAGCAGATACGCAGTATTTT	CASSHTSGADTQYF
NA	NA	TRBJ1-1	TRBV5-1	TGCGCCAGCAGCTGGGACGCGGGGACTGAAGCTTTCTTT	CASSWDAGTEAFF
NA	NA	TRBJ2-7	TRBV10-3	TGTGCCATCAGTGGCGACCCTGGGGCCGAGCAGTACTTC	CAISGDPGAEQYF
NA	TRBD1	TRBJ1-5	TRBV27	TGTGCCAGCAGTTCCGGACAGGGGGGCAATCAGCCCCAGCATTTT	CASSSGQGGNQPQHF
NA	NA	TRBJ1-5	TRBV6-1	TGTGCCAGCAGCATGAATATCAATCAGCCCCAGCATTTT	CASSMNINQPQHF
NA	NA	TRBJ2-6	TRBV7-2	TGTGCCAGCAGCTCACAGGGACGAGCGGGGGCCAACGTCCTGACTTTC	CASSSQGRAGANVLTF
NA	NA	TRBJ2-2	TRBV27	TGTGCCAGCAGTTTCGTCCATCGGGGACAAACGAACACCGGGGAGCTGTTTTTT	CASSFVHRGQTNTGELFF
NA	NA	TRBJ1-1	TRBV2	TGTGCCAGCAGTGAAGCGCTTCGGACACTAAAGAACACTGAAGCTTTCTTT	CASSEALRTLKNTEAFF
NA	TRBD1	TRBJ2-5	TRBV11-2	TGTGCCAGCGGGCGAGGGGACAGGGGTACAGAGACCCAGTACTTC	CASGRGDRGTETQYF
NA	NA	TRBJ2-1	TRBV29-1	TGCAGCGTTGGAGGGGGTGGCAATGAGCAGTTCTTC	CSVGGGGNEQFF
NA	TRBD2	TRBJ2-5	TRBV5-4	TGTGCCAGCAGCGGCCAATCCTACTCGGGGGGGGATATCCAAGAGACCCAGTACTTC	CASSGQSYSGGDIQETQYF
NA	NA	TRBJ1-6	TRBV5-4	TGTGCCAGCAGCCGAATGAACGCCGGGGATTCACCCCTCCACTTT	CASSRMNAGDSPLHF
NA	NA	TRBJ2-3	TRBV15	TGTGCCACCAGCGTGTCCCGGGGGAGCACAGATACGCAGTATTTT	CATSVSRGSTDTQYF
NA	NA	TRBJ1-1	TRBV7-9	TGTGCCAGCAGCTTACGAGACCCGGACACTGAAGCTTTCTTT	CASSLRDPDTEAFF
NA	TRBD1	TRBJ1-1	TRBV6-1	TGTGCCAGCAGTGTAGGCAGGGGGACCACTGAAGCTTTCTTT	CASSVGRGTTEAFF
NA	TRBD2	TRBJ2-3	TRBV6-1	TGTGCCAGCAGTGAAAAGCGGGGGGGGGCAGATACGCAGTATTTT	CASSEKRGGADTQYF
NA	NA	TRBJ2-1	TRBV9	TGTGCCAGCAGCGTGGGGTACAATGAGCAGTTCTTC	CASSVGYNEQFF
NA	NA	TRBJ2-7	TRBV7-8	TGTGCCAGCAGCTTAGCCTTCCCCAGAGGGGACGAGCAGTACTTC	CASSLAFPRGDEQYF
NA	TRBD1	TRBJ1-3	TRBV5-6	TGTGCCAGCAGCTTCGGACAGGGGGCCCACTCTGGAAACACCATATATTTT	CASSFGQGAHSGNTIYF
NA	NA	TRBJ2-7	TRBV6-5	TGTGCCAGCAGTTACTCGGGGTTGGGTGGGTACGAGCAGTACTTC	CASSYSGLGGYEQYF
NA	NA	TRBJ2-2	TRBV5-1	TGCGCCAGCGAGGACGGCGGGGAGCTGTTTTTT	CASEDGGELFF
NA	NA	TRBJ1-2	TRBV19	TGTGCCAGTAGTGAGGACATGGCAGTGAGGGGCTACACCTTC	CASSEDMAVRGYTF
NA	TRBD1	TRBJ1-1	TRBV18	TGTGCCAGCTCCCCGGACAGGGAGGAGGCGGCTTTCTTT	CASSPDREEAAFF
NA	NA	TRBJ1-5	TRBV10-3	TGTGCCATCGGGCGGGATAGCAATCAGCCCCAGCATTTT	CAIGRDSNQPQHF
NA	NA	TRBJ1-1	TRBV7-2	TGTGCCAGCAGCTTAGTGACCCTTGAAGCTTTCTTT	CASSLVTLEAFF
NA	NA	TRBJ2-1	TRBV19	TGTGCCACAGGGACTTCCTCTTTGAATGAGCAGTTCTTC	CATGTSSLNEQFF
once	TRBD1	TRBJ2-7	TRBV5-4	TGTGCCAGCAGCTACGGGACAGGACTCTACGAGCAGTACTTC	CASSYGTGLYEQYF
NA	NA	TRBJ1-6	TRBV6-5	TGTGCCAGCAGAGCGACAGGTTATAATTCACCCCTCCACTTT	CASRATGYNSPLHF
NA	TRBD1	TRBJ1-1	TRBV5-5	TGTGCCAGCACCCCAATCCCACAGGGGATGAACACTGAAGCTTTCTTT	CASTPIPQGMNTEAFF
NA	NA	TRBJ2-1	TRBV27	TGTGCCAGCAGTCCCACGTTGACGAGAGTTTACAATGAGCAGTTCTTC	CASSPTLTRVYNEQFF